One and the same sample provided the 23 T cell receptor beta chains below, sequenced in a study of T cell responses to AZD1222 COVID-19 vaccine. Sequencing was performed with immunoSEQ multiplex PCR; in TCRdb, only in-frame clones are kept and a portion is missing. Here the sample spans 150,000 to 200,000 clones, 88% being singletons. Here the sequenced sample was peripheral blood, taken 28 days after the second AZD1222 dose. The receptors come from an adult who received the AZD1222 COVID-19 vaccine.

V gene TRBV28 combines with J gene TRBJ1-2; perhaps TRBD1 as D (5 bases). The CDR3 contains 15 residues. CDR1 and CDR2 from the germline V gene are MDHEN and SYDVKM. Trimming cost V 4 bases and J 4 bases, with 16 bases left between them. The CDR3 region has the DNA TGTGCCAGCAGTTCACCAGGGAAGAGACTCTATGGCTACACCTTC. Translating it yields CASSSPGKRLYGYTF.

The chain joins TRBV5-5 to TRBJ1-1, with no clear D. The germline gives CDR1 SGHKS, CDR2 YYEKEE (reference sequence). Trimming removed 0 bases at V and 0 bases at J, with 6 bases between. The CDR3 is 14 residues long. This CDR3 is CASSLVHLNTEAFF. The CDR3 coding sequence is TGTGCCAGCAGCTTGGTACACTTGAACACTGAAGCTTTCTTT.

This clone was found once. The chain combines TRBV18 with TRBJ2-2; perhaps D is TRBD1 or TRBD2 (5 bases each). Germline-derived CDR1 and CDR2 are KGHSH and LQKENI. Trimming left V 3 bases short and J 5 bases short, with 16 bases between. The CDR3 contains 16 residues. The CDR3 protein is CASSPAAGWGTGELFF. Here the CDR3 DNA reads TGTGCCAGCTCACCGGCGGCGGGCTGGGGGACCGGGGAGCTGTTTTTT.

The chain employs TRBV10-3 and TRBJ1-2; TRBD1 matches 8 bases. The ends lost 4 bases at V and 1 base at J; junction bases unmatched: 5. The germline CDR1 and CDR2 sequences are ENHRY and SYGVKD. CDR3 length equals 15 residues. In DNA form, the CDR3 reads TGTGCCATCAGTGGGACAGGGACTCTTAACTATGGCTACACCTTC. Translation: CAISGTGTLNYGYTF.

The genes are TRBV30 and TRBJ1-6; possible D gene TRBD1, 6 bases. CDR1 is GTSNPN and CDR2 is SVGIG in the germline V gene (reference sequence). Deletions cut 5 bases from V and 7 bases from J, with 15 bases between. This CDR3 has 14 residues. The CDR3 here is CAWQGFSGNSPLHF. The CDR3, as DNA: TGTGCCTGGCAGGGGTTTTCGGGAAATTCACCCCTCCACTTT. Looking up the rest from reference TRBV30 and TRBJ1-6 gives the full variable domain: SQTIHQWPATLVQPVGSPLSLECTVEGTSNPNLYWYRQAAGRGLQLLFYSVGIGQISSEVPQNLSASRPQDRQFILSSKKLLLSDSGFYLCAWQGFSGNSPLHFGNGTRLTVT.

This chain joins TRBV2 and TRBJ2-2, with 7 bases that match TRBD1. Germline values: CDR1 SNHLY, CDR2 FYNNEI. V gave up 9 bases and J gave up 0 bases; unmatched junction bases: 4. This CDR3 contains 14 residues. The CDR3 reads CARGQPTNTGELFF. The CDR3 nucleotides read TGTGCCAGGGGACAGCCAACGAACACCGGGGAGCTGTTTTTT.

This sequence joins TRBV7-2 and TRBJ2-7; D unresolved. The V gene's germline CDR1 is SGHTA and CDR2 FQGNSA. This CDR3 contains 14 residues. The V and J ends lost 8 bases and 1 base respectively, with 15 bases between them. As DNA, the CDR3 is TGTGCCAGCGGCTCACAACTTCTTTCCTACGAGCAGTACTTC. Its translation: CASGSQLLSYEQYF.

This clone is a singleton in its sample. The chain joins TRBV20-1 to TRBJ1-2; unclear D gene. V shed 3 bases and J shed 5 bases, with 13 bases lying between them. The CDR3 has 13 residues. CDR1 is DFQATT, CDR2 SNEGSKA, per germline (reference sequence). The CDR3 sequence: CSASYGPQYGYTF. The CDR3 nucleotides are TGCAGTGCTAGTTATGGTCCGCAGTATGGCTACACCTTC.

This clone appeared once. The chain employs TRBV7-8 and TRBJ1-1; possibly TRBD1 for D (6 bases). The CDR3 length is 16 residues. Germline CDR1 reads SGHVS; CDR2 reads FQNEAQ. The V end lost 6 bases, the J end lost 0 bases, and 17 bases lay between the germline ends. CDR3 amino acids: CASRQPPGALNTEAFF. In nucleotides, the CDR3 is TGTGCCAGCAGACAACCCCCAGGGGCCCTGAACACTGAAGCTTTCTTT.

The rearrangement links TRBV29-1 to TRBJ2-1; 9 positions match TRBD1. The CDR3 extends over 15 amino acids. Germline V lookup: CDR1 SQVTM, CDR2 ANQGSEA. V trimming: 0 bases; J trimming: 5 bases; junction bases outside the gene matches: 5. As DNA, the CDR3 is TGCAGCGTTGAAGAGGGACAGGGTTTGGACAATGAGCAGTTCTTC. Protein sequence: CSVEEGQGLDNEQFF.

This CDR3 is CASSPSRTGELFF. CDR3 nucleotide sequence: TGTGCCAGCAGTCCGAGCCGCACCGGGGAGCTGTTTTTT. This chain connects TRBV6-6 to TRBJ2-2; D unclear. The CDR3 spans 13 residues. V dropped 5 bases and J dropped 4 bases, with 8 bases sitting between them. Germline V CDR1 and CDR2: MNHNY, SVGAGI (reference sequence).

V is TRBV4-1 and J is TRBJ1-1; D possibly corresponds to TRBD1 (5 bases). Germline-derived CDR1 and CDR2 are MGHRA and YSYEKL. The CDR3 is 15 amino acids. V lost 1 base, J lost 8 bases, and 17 bases lay in between. This chain's CDR3 is CASSQGTPGGYEAFF. The CDR3 DNA sequence: TGCGCCAGCAGCCAAGGAACCCCTGGGGGGTACGAAGCTTTCTTT.

In regard to this clone: Other nucleotide sequences from this sample produce the same CDR3. The V and J genes are TRBV12-3 or TRBV12-4 and TRBJ1-1; D is undetermined. The V end lost 3 bases, the J end lost 1 base, and 6 bases lay between the germline ends. CDR3 length: 13 residues. CDR3 in amino acids: CASSFRGNTEAFF. CDR3 DNA sequence: TGTGCCAGCAGTTTTAGAGGGAACACTGAAGCTTTCTTT.

The gene calls are TRBV5-5 and TRBJ1-5, with 9 positions matching TRBD1. Germline CDR1 is SGHKS and CDR2 is YYEKEE (reference sequence). CDR3 size: 14 residues. Unmatched junction bases numbered 5, after V lost 3 bases and J lost 7 bases. The CDR3 is CASSSGQGRQPQHF. CDR3 in DNA: TGTGCCAGCAGCTCAGGACAGGGGCGGCAGCCCCAGCATTTT. The variable domain in full, with the rest retrieved from reference TRBV5-5 and TRBJ1-5, is DAGVTQSPTHLIKTRGQQVTLRCSPISGHKSVSWYQQVLGQGPQFIFQYYEKEERGRGNFPDRFSARQFPNYSSELNVNALLLGDSALYLCASSSGQGRQPQHFGDGTRLSIL.

The V gene is TRBV18, the J gene TRBJ1-3; D is unclear. V was shortened by 3 bases and J by 4 bases, with 13 bases between the two germline ends. The germline gives CDR1 KGHSH, CDR2 LQKENI. This CDR3 region has 15 residues. The CDR3 protein is CASSPTRADGNTIYF. CDR3 DNA: TGTGCCAGCTCACCCACAAGGGCAGACGGAAACACCATATATTTT. Together with reference TRBV18 and TRBJ1-3, the CDR3 gives the full variable domain: NAGVMQNPRHLVRRRGQEARLRCSPMKGHSHVYWYRQLPEEGLKFMVYLQKENIIDESGMPKERFSAEFPKEGPSILRIQQVVRGDSAAYFCASSPTRADGNTIYFGEGSWLTVV.

The chain combines TRBV11-2 with TRBJ1-1; the D is unclear. Trimming pared 4 bases from V and 2 bases from J, leaving 11 bases between. The CDR3 contains 14 residues. CDR1 and CDR2 (germline): SGHAT, FQNNGV. CDR3 protein: CASSSLITNTEAFF. The CDR3 coding sequence is TGTGCCAGCAGCTCCTTAATTACAAACACTGAAGCTTTCTTT.

The chain carries TRBV3-1 (or the pseudogene TRBV3-2) and TRBJ2-5, with D possibly matching TRBD2 (6 bases). V lost 1 base to trimming and J lost 7 bases, with 16 bases between them. Germline CDR1 LGHDT, CDR2 YNNKEL (reference sequence). CDR3 length equals 15 residues. CDR3 bases: TGTGCCAGCAGCCAAGGGCCCCGGCAGGGAGGGACCCAGTACTTC. Translating gives CASSQGPRQGGTQYF.

V gene TRBV6-4 combines with J gene TRBJ1-2; 7 nucleotides match TRBD1. Germline CDR1 reads MRHNA; CDR2 reads SNTAGT. The CDR3 consists of 13 residues. V lost 8 bases, J lost 2 bases, and 5 bases stayed unmatched. This CDR3 is CASRQGYNYGYTF. The CDR3 bases are TGTGCCAGCCGACAGGGCTACAACTATGGCTACACCTTC.

This clone was seen more than once but under ten times. This chain joins TRBV9 and TRBJ1-5; possibly TRBD1 for D (6 bases). This CDR3 has 19 amino acids. Trimming stripped 0 bases from V and 5 bases from J, with 24 bases between. Looked up from germline, CDR1 is SGDLS and CDR2 is YYNGEE. The CDR3 DNA reads as TGTGCCAGCAGCGTAGCTACTGGGGGTTGGTCGGCAGGGGATCAGCCCCAGCATTTT. It specifies CASSVATGGWSAGDQPQHF.

CDR3: CASQLGQANNEQFF. In DNA form, the CDR3 reads TGTGCCAGTCAATTGGGACAGGCGAACAATGAGCAGTTCTTC. The rearrangement links TRBV19 to TRBJ2-1, with 8 bases lining up with TRBD1. With V trimmed by 8 bases and J by 5 bases, 8 bases remained unmatched. The CDR3 runs 14 residues. Per germline, CDR1 LNHDA and CDR2 SQIVND (reference sequence).

V and J are TRBV27 and TRBJ1-2; D possibly corresponds to TRBD1 (5 bases). CDR1 MNHEY and CDR2 SMNVEV come from the germline V gene (reference sequence). The ends were cut back, 9 bases at V and 6 bases at J, with 14 bases in the middle. This CDR3 region has 12 residues. The CDR3 reads CASGQGWDGYTF. The CDR3 bases are TGTGCCAGTGGGCAGGGCTGGGATGGCTACACCTTC.

The CDR3 sequence is CASSPLGGGEYGYTF. As DNA, the CDR3 is TGTGCCAGCTCACCACTTGGTGGGGGGGAATATGGCTACACCTTC. This chain links TRBV18 with TRBJ1-2; TRBD1 might be the D (5 bases). The CDR3 has 15 amino acids. Between the trimmed V and J ends, which lost 1 base and 5 bases, there was a span of 14 bases. The V gene's germline CDR1 is KGHSH and CDR2 LQKENI.

A few counts support this clone. The DNA for the CDR3 is TGCGCCAGCAGCCAACTGGGACCACCGCCCGAGCCCCAGCATTTT. It is translated as CASSQLGPPPEPQHF. This chain connects TRBV4-1 to TRBJ1-5; D may be TRBD1 (5 bases). Germline-derived CDR1 and CDR2 are MGHRA and YSYEKL. With 2 bases removed from V and 8 bases from J, the gap between germline ends came to 16 bases. The CDR3 totals 15 residues.